This T cell receptor (beta chain) is from a study of T cell changes during pregnancy in multiple sclerosis. The trim removed 6 bases at V and 7 bases at J, leaving 4 bases unmatched. Germline loops: CDR1 MNHEY, CDR2 SVGAGI. The length of the CDR3 is 14 residues. The assay was immunoSEQ multiplex PCR, and TCRdb's table has in-frame clones only and misses some. This sample has about 84,000 clones, with approximately 94% found just once. The rearrangement joins TRBV6-5 to TRBJ2-1; TRBD2 aligns across 12 bases. The sample consisted of peripheral blood, taken in the third trimester of pregnancy. This receptor was obtained from a female donor with multiple sclerosis, enrolled in a pregnancy study. This CDR3 reads CASRRLAGDNEQFF. The CDR3 DNA reads as TGTGCCAGCAGAAGACTAGCGGGGGATAATGAGCAGTTCTTC.